The entry below describes one TCR beta chain. The clone's antigen remains unknown. No much larger clone is present one base from it, and per-base qualities are unavailable. The data belong to a study of T cell responses to AZD1222 COVID-19 vaccine (dated by TCRdb to about 2021). For context, the study as a whole: A total of 233 trial participants underwent TCR sequencing, of whom 207 had received two doses of AZD1222 and roughly 26 had received two doses of the MenACWY control vaccine. Trial participants were enrolled into age subgroups of 18-55, 56-69 and 70-plus years, which contained about 150, 27 and 61 TCR-sequenced participants, respectively. Broader findings and caveats from the paper: Vaccine-associated CD4 TCRs spanned the whole spike protein, with dominant responses in regions 160-218 and 743-854. A significant rise in spike-specific TCR breadth and depth was observed after two AZD1222 doses relative to day 0 and relative to MenACWY recipients. Because no day 14 peak-response samples were available, repertoires were characterized only after the peak T cell response. Conclusions about previously exposed vaccinees are limited, since just 6 or 7 AZD1222 recipients were seropositive for SARS-CoV-2 at baseline. The 56-69-year group was small, and its depth increase did not reach significance, likely because of low power. Reportedly, almost half of the unique spike-specific TCRs recognized epitopes lying outside the regions that are mutated in the B.1.351 and B.1.1.7 variants. Participants were mostly white British, with more females than males. The authors suggested clonal diversity may have been underestimated.

The CDR3 regions of human TCRbeta chains were analyzed by immunosequencing. The published analysis was carried out like this. Repertoire TCRs were checked for matches against a reference library of SARS-CoV-2-specific TCRs that had been generated using the MIRA antigen-specificity platform. Breadth was defined as the fraction of unique TCRs that were SARS-CoV-2-associated, and depth was defined as the fraction of total T cells that were SARS-CoV-2-associated. Using the MIRA data, every spike-specific TCR was mapped to the spike region that the TCR reacted to and assigned to either a CD4 or a CD8 class. Log10-transformed breadth and depth values were compared by one-way ANOVA with Sidak's multiple comparisons tests. Not all clones reach the TCRdb copy of this immuneACCESS table, which keeps in-frame sequences only. Checked studies attribute under half of the gap to unresolved V genes and leave the rest unexplained. D and trimming come from the DNA, and the V and J calls and clone size come from that table. Present in this sample are approximately 140,000 clones, 85% to 95% of which were seen just once. The ten largest clones capture more than 0.7% of the sample.

The time point tag for this specimen amounts to: baseline before first vaccination. Interpreted using the paper, the treatment or condition label stands for: meningococcal conjugate vaccine given as trial control. Vaccinee samples were obtained from the UK trials COV001 and COV002, which included a single-blind randomized controlled phase 2/3 trial of AZD1222 (ChAdOx1 nCoV-19) in healthy adults. For TCRbeta chain sequencing, PBMC samples from trial participants were taken at day 0 and at day 28 after the second dose. The germline V gene (reference sequence) supplies CDR1 SEHNR and CDR2 FQNEAQ. The CDR3 numbers 13 residues from cysteine through phenylalanine. The only DNA kept is the CDR3, 39 bases in frame from the first base. V gives up 10 bases and J gives up 3 bases, and the segment between their germline ends measures 15 bases.

This chain joins TRBV7-9 to TRBJ1-2; a confident D gene designation cannot be given. The specimen comprised peripheral blood, sampled on day 0 of MenACWY control vaccination. The TCR comes from an adult in good health. Read as DNA, the sequence is TGTGCCACCTCTAATATACAGTACTATGGCTACACCTTC. Its protein reads: CATSNIQYYGYTF.